The 7 T cell receptor beta chains presented below share a single source sample, sequenced in a study of CD8 T cells in ankylosing spondylitis. One entry per CDR3 protein results from TCRdb running MiXCR on the 5' RACE reads. The sample consists of 150,000 to 200,000 distinct CDR3 sequences, approximately 18% of them appearing once. The sequencing sample was made of blood, either unsorted or a sorted T cell fraction (not recorded which). The receptors stem from a male donor under 30 with ankylosing spondylitis or in good health (not recorded which).

This clonotype has at least ten counts. The chain employs TRBV7-9 and TRBJ1-1, with D possibly TRBD1 on 5 matching bases. The CDR3 runs 16 residues. V lost 4 bases, J lost 1 base, and 16 bases lay in between. The germline V gene has CDR1 SEHNR and CDR2 FQNEAQ (reference sequence). In DNA, the CDR3 is TGTGCCAGCAGCTCCACCGGGACGGCTCGGAACACTGAAGCTTTCTTT. It is translated as CASSSTGTARNTEAFF.

This clonotype has a count of ten or more. This sequence joins TRBV5-1 and TRBJ2-2; D unresolved. The V and J ends lost 6 bases and 7 bases respectively, with 7 bases between them. The CDR3 is made up of 11 amino acids. Germline lookup yields CDR1 SGHRS and CDR2 YFSETQ. This CDR3 is CASTLDGELFF. In DNA form, the CDR3 reads TGCGCCAGCACATTAGACGGGGAGCTGTTTTTT.

This clonotype was detected many times. The chain recombines TRBV5-1 with TRBJ2-2; the match to TRBD2 covers 7 bases. The germline V gene encodes CDR1 SGHRS and CDR2 YFSETQ. The CDR3 is 15 residues long. The ends lost 0 bases at V and 4 bases at J; junction bases unmatched: 3. In DNA form, the CDR3 reads TGCGCCAGCAGCTTGGAATTAGCGGGCACCGGGGAGCTGTTTTTT. Translated, it gives CASSLELAGTGELFF.

Ten or more counts support this clonotype. The gene calls are TRBV12-3 or TRBV12-4 and TRBJ2-2; 7 bases line up with TRBD2. J gave up 4 bases and V 2 bases, and 10 bases lay outside the gene matches. The CDR3 spans 17 residues. CDR3 amino acids: CASSLMFRGTITGELFF. In nucleotides, the CDR3 is TGTGCCAGCAGTTTAATGTTTCGAGGGACTATCACCGGGGAGCTGTTTTTT.

This clonotype was counted at least ten times. The chain is built from TRBV11-2 and TRBJ2-3; 10 nucleotides align to TRBD2. The V gene end was trimmed by 1 base and the J gene end by 4 bases; junction bases not matched to a gene: 8. Germline CDR1 SGHAT, CDR2 FQNNGV. The CDR3 totals 17 residues. This CDR3 is CASSLVPLAGAADTQYF. The CDR3 DNA sequence: TGTGCCAGCAGCTTAGTGCCCCTAGCGGGAGCCGCAGATACGCAGTATTTT.

This clonotype has only a few counts. The chain is built from TRBV6-1 and TRBJ2-7, with 7 bases matching TRBD1. After removal of 2 bases from V and 3 bases from J, the junction contained 4 bases not matched to a gene. The CDR3 totals 14 residues. CDR1 is MNHNS, CDR2 SASEGT, per germline. The CDR3 is CASSEPGTDYEQYF. The CDR3, as DNA: TGTGCCAGCAGTGAACCCGGGACAGACTACGAGCAGTACTTC.

The table lists this clonotype with many counts. The chain has TRBV27 and TRBJ2-2; the D is unclear. The V and J ends lost 5 bases and 0 bases respectively, with 16 bases between them. CDR3 length: 17 residues. The V gene's germline CDR1 is MNHEY and CDR2 SMNVEV (reference sequence). The CDR3 nucleotides read TGTGCCAGCAGTCGAAGTAGACGGACCTCGAACACCGGGGAGCTGTTTTTT. Its protein product is CASSRSRRTSNTGELFF.